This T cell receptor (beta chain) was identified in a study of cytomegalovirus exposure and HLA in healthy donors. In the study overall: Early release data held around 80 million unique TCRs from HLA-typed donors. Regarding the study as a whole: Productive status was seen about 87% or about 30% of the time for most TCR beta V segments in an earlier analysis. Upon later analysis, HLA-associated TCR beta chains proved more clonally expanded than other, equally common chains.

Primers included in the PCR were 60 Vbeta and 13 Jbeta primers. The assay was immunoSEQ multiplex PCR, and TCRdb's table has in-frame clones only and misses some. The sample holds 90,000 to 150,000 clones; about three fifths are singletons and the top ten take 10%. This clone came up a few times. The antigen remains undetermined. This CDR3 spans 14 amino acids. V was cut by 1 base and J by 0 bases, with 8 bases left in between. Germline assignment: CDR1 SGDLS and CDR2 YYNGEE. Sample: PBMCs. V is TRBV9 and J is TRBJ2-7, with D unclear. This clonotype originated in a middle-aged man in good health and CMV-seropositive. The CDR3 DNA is TGTGCCAGCAGCGTATCCTTATACTCCTACGAGCAGTACTTC. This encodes CASSVSLYSYEQYF.